Following are 31 T cell receptor beta chains from one sample sequenced in a study of memory CD4+ T cells and cytomegalovirus serostatus. Clones were sequenced by immunoSEQ multiplex PCR, and TCRdb holds only the in-frame ones, with some missing. The sample comprises tens of thousands of clones, roughly three quarters of which are singletons, and 0.88% rests with the top ten. The sort gate was single viable CD3+CD4+CD8-CD45RO+ cells for memory CD4+ T cells. The sample comprised memory CD4+ T cells from blood. The receptors stem from an adult in good health and CMV-seronegative.

The chain links TRBV19 to TRBJ2-5, with TRBD2 matching over 15 bases. The CDR3 length is 16 residues. Germline values: CDR1 LNHDA, CDR2 SQIVND (reference sequence). The trim removed 6 bases at V and 5 bases at J, leaving 7 bases unmatched. The CDR3, as DNA: TGTGCCAGTAGAAAGGGACTAGCGGGAGGAAGGGAGACCCAGTACTTC. Encoded protein: CASRKGLAGGRETQYF.

This clone came up once. The chain joins TRBV28 to TRBJ1-5; 10 bases fit TRBD1. Unmatched junction bases numbered 4, after V lost 0 bases and J lost 2 bases. CDR3 size: 17 residues. Germline-derived CDR1 and CDR2 are MDHEN and SYDVKM. The CDR3 DNA reads as TGTGCCAGCAGTTTATGGGGCGGGACAGGGGGCAATCAGCCCCAGCATTTT. This codes for CASSLWGGTGGNQPQHF. Variable domain in full (rest from reference TRBV28 and TRBJ1-5): DVKVTQSSRYLVKRTGEKVFLECVQDMDHENMFWYRQDPGLGLRLIYFSYDVKMKEKGDIPEGYSVSREKKERFSLILESASTNQTSMYLCASSLWGGTGGNQPQHFGDGTRLSIL.

A few counts support this clone. This sequence joins TRBV2 and TRBJ1-5; no clear D gene. The V and J ends lost 4 bases and 2 bases respectively, with 9 bases between them. CDR1 is SNHLY, CDR2 FYNNEI, per germline. The CDR3 has 14 residues. CDR3 residues: CASSGQVRNQPQHF. CDR3 DNA: TGTGCCAGCAGTGGACAAGTACGCAATCAGCCCCAGCATTTT.

The CDR3 sequence is CASSPHFQDTQYF. DNA of the CDR3: TGTGCCAGCAGCCCCCATTTTCAAGATACGCAGTATTTT. The rearrangement uses TRBV11-1 and TRBJ2-3; D is undetermined. Trimming cost V 5 bases and J 5 bases, with 11 bases left between them. Germline CDR1 and CDR2: SGHAT and FQDESV (reference sequence). The CDR3 spans 13 residues.

Concerning this clone itself: The identical CDR3 is also encoded by other nucleotide sequences in the sample. The chain carries TRBV18 and TRBJ2-1; D is unresolved. The V end lost 1 base, the J end lost 0 bases, and 4 bases lay between the germline ends. The CDR3 totals 14 residues. Germline V lookup: CDR1 KGHSH, CDR2 LQKENI. The CDR3 spells CASSPRDSYNEQFF. Here the CDR3 DNA reads TGTGCCAGCTCACCACGAGACTCCTACAATGAGCAGTTCTTC.

This chain uses TRBV18 with TRBJ1-4; D not resolved. The CDR3 is 13 amino acids. Germline loops: CDR1 KGHSH, CDR2 LQKENI. V was pared by 4 bases and J by 8 bases, with 11 bases between. In DNA form, the CDR3 reads TGTGCCAGCTCACGAGACATAGAAGAAAAACTGTTTTTT. Encoded protein: CASSRDIEEKLFF.

J is TRBJ2-3 and V is TRBV7-9; tentatively, D is TRBD1 (6 bases). Trimming pared 5 bases from V and 9 bases from J, leaving 12 bases between. The germline CDR1 and CDR2 sequences are SEHNR and FQNEAQ (reference sequence). CDR3 length equals 12 residues. As DNA, the CDR3 is TGTGCCAGCAGCCCGGACAGCTACACGCAGTATTTT. It yields the protein CASSPDSYTQYF.

The V and J genes are TRBV5-4 and TRBJ2-2; D is possibly TRBD1 (5 bases). The CDR3 contains 16 residues. V lost 0 bases to trimming and J lost 5 bases, with 14 bases between them. Germline V CDR1 and CDR2: SGHNT, YYREEE (reference sequence). The CDR3 sequence is CASSLDRKRSTGELFF. CDR3 DNA: TGTGCCAGCAGCTTGGACAGGAAAAGGAGTACCGGGGAGCTGTTTTTT.

The chain links TRBV6-4 to TRBJ1-5; 7 bases fit TRBD1. CDR3 size: 14 residues. The V gene's germline CDR1 is MRHNA and CDR2 SNTAGT. Trimming removed 7 bases from V and 6 bases from J; junction bases left unmatched: 9. The DNA for the CDR3 is TGTGCCAGCACCCGAACAGGGGAGGGTCAGCCCCAGCATTTT. It yields the protein CASTRTGEGQPQHF.

V gene TRBV25-1 combines with J gene TRBJ2-5; weak D call: TRBD1 (7 bases). The germline gives CDR1 MGHDK, CDR2 SYGVNS. This CDR3 spans 16 amino acids. V lost 2 bases and J lost 5, with 18 bases in between. The CDR3 loop reads CASSERGRGEDETQYF. The CDR3 DNA sequence: TGTGCCAGCAGTGAACGGGGCAGGGGGGAGGACGAGACCCAGTACTTC.

This clone was recorded a few times. The chain has TRBV6-5 and TRBJ1-2; the match to TRBD1 covers 8 bases. Germline V gene sequence: CDR1 MNHEY, CDR2 SVGAGI. CDR3 length: 14 residues. V lost 6 bases to trimming and J lost 8 bases; unmatched junction nucleotides: 11. The CDR3 spells CASRPDQGARGYTF. DNA for the CDR3: TGTGCCAGCAGACCTGATCAGGGGGCTCGAGGCTACACCTTC.

V usage is TRBV4-1 and J usage is TRBJ2-7; TRBD1 agrees at 11 bases. The CDR3 consists of 15 residues. CDR1 and CDR2 (germline): MGHRA, YSYEKL. V lost 6 bases and J lost 3; bases outside the gene matches: 7. The CDR3 here is CASSVPGTGGYEQYF. CDR3 in DNA: TGCGCCAGCAGTGTACCCGGGACAGGGGGCTACGAGCAGTACTTC.

The rearrangement joins TRBV30 to TRBJ2-3; the D gene is possibly TRBD2 (5 bases). V lost 2 bases and J 2 bases, leaving 11 bases between the germline ends. Germline V gives CDR1 GTSNPN, CDR2 SVGIG (reference sequence). The CDR3 runs 14 residues. The CDR3 is CAWSRGLFTDTQYF. CDR3 nucleotides: TGTGCCTGGAGTCGTGGACTCTTCACAGATACGCAGTATTTT.

This rearrangement joins TRBV18 to TRBJ2-5, with 9 nucleotides matching TRBD2. The CDR3 runs to 14 residues. Germline V CDR1 and CDR2: KGHSH, LQKENI. V dropped 3 bases and J dropped 5; count of bases not matched to a gene: 4. In DNA form, the CDR3 reads TGTGCCAGCTCACCGGGGACTAGCCGGGAGACCCAGTACTTC. Protein: CASSPGTSRETQYF.

The chain recombines TRBV18 with TRBJ2-7, with 10 bases matching TRBD2. Germline trimming cut 0 bases from V and 4 bases from J; bases unmatched to any gene: 3. The CDR3 covers 15 residues. Germline V gene data show CDR1 as KGHSH and CDR2 as LQKENI. The CDR3 loop reads CASSPPGTSVYEQYF. The CDR3 DNA follows: TGTGCCAGCTCACCACCCGGGACTAGCGTATACGAGCAGTACTTC.

In this sample, this clone turned up a few times. The chain combines TRBV7-9 with TRBJ1-2; tentative D call: TRBD1 (6 bases). V gave up 2 bases and J gave up 7 bases, with 29 bases separating them. Per the germline V gene, CDR1 is SEHNR and CDR2 is FQNEAQ (reference sequence). The CDR3 sequence is 19 residues long. CDR3 nucleotide sequence: TGTGCCAGCAGCTTACTCGGGGCCCTTCTTGCCCGGGCCAGGGGTGGCTACACCTTC. Its protein product is CASSLLGALLARARGGYTF.

The count of this clone is one. The CDR3 nucleotides are TGTGCCAGCAGCCGGAGTTACACGGCAACTAATGAAAAACTGTTTTTT. Translating it yields CASSRSYTATNEKLFF. This sequence joins TRBV4-2 and TRBJ1-4; D unclear. The CDR3 loop spans 16 amino acids. Trimming cost V 4 bases and J 0 bases, with 12 bases left between them. Germline lookup yields CDR1 LGHNA and CDR2 YNFKEQ.

In its sample, this clone was seen a few times. The chain carries TRBV6-1 and TRBJ1-1; D not resolved. The CDR3 loop spans 13 amino acids. V was clipped by 8 bases and J by 3 bases, with 13 bases between them. Germline CDR1 and CDR2: MNHNS and SASEGT. The CDR3 protein is CASLLNSDTEAFF. CDR3 nucleotide sequence: TGTGCCAGCCTACTCAACTCGGACACTGAAGCTTTCTTT.

CDR3: CASSFGGGAYEQYF. The CDR3 DNA is TGCGCCAGCAGCTTTGGAGGCGGGGCCTACGAGCAGTACTTC. The chain couples TRBV5-1 to TRBJ2-7; possible D gene TRBD2, 6 bases. Between the trimmed V and J ends, which lost 2 bases and 2 bases, there was a span of 11 bases. The germline CDR1 and CDR2 sequences are SGHRS and YFSETQ. This CDR3 region has 14 residues. Full variable domain (outside the CDR3, taken from reference TRBV5-1 and TRBJ2-7): KAGVTQTPRYLIKTRGQQVTLSCSPISGHRSVSWYQQTPGQGLQFLFEYFSETQRNKGNFPGRFSGRQFSNSRSEMNVSTLELGDSALYLCASSFGGGAYEQYFGPGTRLTVT.

This clone showed up just a few times. V gene TRBV20-1 combines with J gene TRBJ2-7; no definite D call. Trimming shortened V by 7 bases and J by 3 bases, and 10 bases separated the two germline ends. This CDR3 comprises 11 residues. Germline-derived CDR1 and CDR2 are DFQATT and SNEGSKA (reference sequence). In DNA form, the CDR3 reads TGCAGTGTCCTAAGTCTCTACGAGCAGTACTTC. Translated: CSVLSLYEQYF.

CDR3 loop: CASSLAGQGEPYEQYF. DNA for the CDR3: TGCGCCAGCAGCTTGGCCGGGCAGGGAGAACCCTACGAGCAGTACTTC. This rearrangement joins TRBV5-1 to TRBJ2-7; D may correspond to TRBD1 or TRBD2 (5 bases each). Trimming shortened V by 0 bases and J by 2 bases, and 15 bases separated the two germline ends. Per germline, CDR1 SGHRS and CDR2 YFSETQ. The CDR3 is made up of 16 amino acids.

Notes on this clone: At the DNA level, this CDR3 is encoded by other sequences in the same sample as well. The J gene is TRBJ1-5, the V gene TRBV6-5; 12 bases are a match to TRBD1. CDR1 and CDR2 (germline): MNHEY, SVGAGI. V dropped 6 bases and J dropped 5; count of bases not matched to a gene: 5. The CDR3 is made up of 15 amino acids. CDR3 in amino acids: CASSRGQGAYQPQHF. The CDR3 coding sequence is TGTGCCAGCAGCAGGGGACAGGGGGCCTATCAGCCCCAGCATTTT.

The chain links TRBV29-1 to TRBJ2-7, with no clear D. Germline V gene sequence: CDR1 SQVTM, CDR2 ANQGSEA. Trimming removed 3 bases from V and 3 bases from J, with 9 bases in between. This CDR3 contains 12 residues. In nucleotides, the CDR3 is TGCAGCGTTGAGTTTGGGAACTACGAGCAGTACTTC. The encoded protein is CSVEFGNYEQYF.

The chain employs TRBV11-3 and TRBJ2-7; possibly TRBD2 for D (5 bases). The CDR3 is 16 residues long. V was clipped by 5 bases and J by 4 bases, with 21 bases between them. Germline CDR1 SGHNT, CDR2 YENEEA. CDR3 nucleotides: TGTGCCAGCAGCCTAGCTGTTGTAATACGCCGGTACGAGCAGTACTTC. This codes for CASSLAVVIRRYEQYF. Looking up the rest from reference TRBV11-3 and TRBJ2-7 gives the full variable domain: EAGVVQSPRYKIIEKKQPVAFWCNPISGHNTLYWYLQNLGQGPELLIRYENEEAVDDSQLPKDRFSAERLKGVDSTLKIQPAELGDSAVYLCASSLAVVIRRYEQYFGPGTRLTVT.

In its sample, this clone was seen a few times. This chain connects TRBV6-6 to TRBJ1-5; no firm D call. V was shortened by 5 bases and J by 0 bases, with 11 bases between the two germline ends. This CDR3 has 15 amino acids. The germline gives CDR1 MNHNY, CDR2 SVGAGI (reference sequence). CDR3 DNA: TGTGCCAGCAGTCGGACCGACTATAGCAATCAGCCCCAGCATTTT. Translation gives CASSRTDYSNQPQHF.

The CDR3 nucleotides are TGCAGCGCCAGACAGGGTACCACTGAAGCTTTCTTT. This encodes CSARQGTTEAFF. The chain uses TRBV29-1 and TRBJ1-1; TRBD1 agrees at 7 bases. The CDR3 contains 12 residues. Looked up from germline, CDR1 is SQVTM and CDR2 is ANQGSEA. V trimming: 7 bases; J trimming: 4 bases; junction bases outside the gene matches: 6.

This chain joins TRBV7-9 and TRBJ2-7; 8 bases line up with TRBD2. This CDR3 contains 14 residues. The J segment lost 5 bases and the V segment lost 3 bases, leaving 6 bases of the junction unmatched. Germline CDR1 and CDR2: SEHNR and FQNEAQ (reference sequence). CDR3 nucleotides: TGTGCCAGCAGCTTGGGACTAGTAAGCGACGAGCAGTACTTC. Translated: CASSLGLVSDEQYF.

The V and J genes are TRBV5-3 and TRBJ1-4, with no clear D. TRBV5-3 is an ORF; its function is uncertain. The length of the CDR3 is 15 residues. V was trimmed by 0 bases and J by 10 bases, leaving 16 bases between them. The DNA of the CDR3 is TGTGCCAGAAGCTTGGCGGGATCTAGGTGGGGAAAACTGTTTTTT. It translates to CARSLAGSRWGKLFF.

V is TRBV28 and J is TRBJ1-2, with no clear D. The CDR3 is made up of 15 amino acids. CDR1 is MDHEN and CDR2 is SYDVKM in the germline V gene. The germline V and J ends were trimmed by 7 bases and 4 bases, with 19 bases remaining between them. The CDR3 DNA follows: TGTGCCAGCACGCTGGATGGGCCCGGCCGCTATGGCTACACCTTC. Its translation is CASTLDGPGRYGYTF.

This chain links TRBV4-1 with TRBJ1-6, with D unclear. Trimming pared 1 base from V and 6 bases from J, leaving 10 bases between. This CDR3 is built from 15 residues. CDR1 and CDR2 (germline): MGHRA, YSYEKL. As DNA, the CDR3 is TGCGCCAGCAGCCAAGGTCCGGGGTTTAATTCACCCCTCCACTTT. Residues: CASSQGPGFNSPLHF.

The chain couples TRBV10-3 to TRBJ1-1; D is possibly TRBD1 (6 bases). Germline V gives CDR1 ENHRY, CDR2 SYGVKD. This CDR3 comprises 14 residues. Trimming left V 6 bases short and J 2 bases short, with 13 bases between. CDR3 sequence: CAIRPTGDNTEAFF. Here the CDR3 DNA reads TGTGCCATCAGACCGACAGGTGACAACACTGAAGCTTTCTTT.